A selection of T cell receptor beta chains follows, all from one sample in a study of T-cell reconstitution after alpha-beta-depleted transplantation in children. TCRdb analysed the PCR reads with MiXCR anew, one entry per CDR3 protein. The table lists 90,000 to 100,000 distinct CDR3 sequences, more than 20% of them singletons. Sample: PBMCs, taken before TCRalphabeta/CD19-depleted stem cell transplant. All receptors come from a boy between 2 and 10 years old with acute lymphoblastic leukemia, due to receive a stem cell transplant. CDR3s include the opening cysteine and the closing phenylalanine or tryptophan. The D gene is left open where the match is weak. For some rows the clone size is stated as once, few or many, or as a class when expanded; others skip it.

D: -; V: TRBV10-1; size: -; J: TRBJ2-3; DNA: TGCGCCAGCAGTGAGGCTAGCTTCTCGGCTACAGATACGCAGTATTTT; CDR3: CASSEASFSATDTQYF
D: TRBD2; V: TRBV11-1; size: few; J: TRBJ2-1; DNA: TGTGCCAGCAGCCGTCTGACTAGCGGACCAACCCCGTCCTACAATGAGCAGTTCTTC; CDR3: CASSRLTSGPTPSYNEQFF
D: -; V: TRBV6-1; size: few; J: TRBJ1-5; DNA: TGTGCCAGCAGTGAAGACAACAATCAGCCCCAGCATTTT; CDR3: CASSEDNNQPQHF
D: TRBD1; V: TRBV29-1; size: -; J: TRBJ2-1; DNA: TGCAGCATTAGACAGGGGTGGTTCAATGAGCAGTTCTTC; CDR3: CSIRQGWFNEQFF
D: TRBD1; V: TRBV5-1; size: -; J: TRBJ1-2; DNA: TGCGCCAGCAGCTTGGGACAGGGGGCGAACATGAAGGGCTACACCTTC; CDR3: CASSLGQGANMKGYTF
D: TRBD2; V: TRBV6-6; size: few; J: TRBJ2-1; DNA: TGTGCCAGCAGGCGACAGACTAGCGGTCGTCAGTTCTTC; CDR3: CASRRQTSGRQFF
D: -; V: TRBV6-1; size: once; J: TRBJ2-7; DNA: TGTGCCAGCAGCCCACAGGGTGGAGGATACGAGCAGTACTTC; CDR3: CASSPQGGGYEQYF
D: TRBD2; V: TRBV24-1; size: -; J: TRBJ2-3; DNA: TGTGCCACCAGTGATTTTCCTAGCGGGGCCACAGATACGCAGTATTTT; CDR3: CATSDFPSGATDTQYF
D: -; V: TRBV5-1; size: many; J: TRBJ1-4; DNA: TGCGCCAGCAGTTCTTTGGGGGCAGAAGATGAAAAACTGTTTTTT; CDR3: CASSSLGAEDEKLFF
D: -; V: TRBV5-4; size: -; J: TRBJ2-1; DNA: TGTGCCAGCAGCTCCAGACTCCGAGGCGGAAACAATGAGCAGTTCTTC; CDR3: CASSSRLRGGNNEQFF
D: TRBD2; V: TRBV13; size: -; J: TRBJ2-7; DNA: TGTGCCAGCAGCCTCGCTAGCGGAAGCTCCTACGAGCAGTACTTC; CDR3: CASSLASGSSYEQYF
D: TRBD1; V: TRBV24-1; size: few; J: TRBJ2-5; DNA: TGTGCCACCAGTGATACCCAGGGGGCGGTGGAGACCCAGTACTTC; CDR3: CATSDTQGAVETQYF
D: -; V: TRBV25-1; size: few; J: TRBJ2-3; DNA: TGTGCCAGCAGTGCAGGGGAGGCGGAGGGGCGAGATTTTAGGCCAGATACGCAGTATTTT; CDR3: CASSAGEAEGRDFRPDTQYF
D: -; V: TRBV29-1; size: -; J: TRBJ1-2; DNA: TGCAGCGTTCTTATTACCTCGTTTGGCTACACCTTC; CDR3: CSVLITSFGYTF
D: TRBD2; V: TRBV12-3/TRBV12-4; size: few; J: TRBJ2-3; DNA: TGTGCCAGCAGTCAGACTAGCGGGAAAACGGTAGATACGCAGTATTTT; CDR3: CASSQTSGKTVDTQYF
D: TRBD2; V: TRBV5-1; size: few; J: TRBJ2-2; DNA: TGCGCCAGTAGGCGGGGGCAGCTACTAGCGGAGGGCAACGGGGAGCTGTTTTTT; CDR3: CASRRGQLLAEGNGELFF
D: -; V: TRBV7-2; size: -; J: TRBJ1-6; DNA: TGTGCCAGCGGAGGGGGACAACCCCTCCACTTT; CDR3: CASGGGQPLHF
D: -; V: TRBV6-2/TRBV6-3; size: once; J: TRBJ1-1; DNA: TGTGCCAGCAGTTACTCCAGGGGCGGGTACACTGAAGCTTTCTTT; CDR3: CASSYSRGGYTEAFF
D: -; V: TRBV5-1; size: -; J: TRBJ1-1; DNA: TGCGCCAGCAGTCCTGACAGGACCTCCGAAGCTTTCTTT; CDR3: CASSPDRTSEAFF
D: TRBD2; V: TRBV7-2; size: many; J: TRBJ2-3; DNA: TGTGCCAGCAGCTCCTTTGGGGGGGGGCAGTATTTT; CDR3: CASSSFGGGQYF
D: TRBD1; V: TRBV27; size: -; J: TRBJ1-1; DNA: TGTGCCACCCAAGACAGGGCGAGGACTGAAGCTTTCTTT; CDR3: CATQDRARTEAFF
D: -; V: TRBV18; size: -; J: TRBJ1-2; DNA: TGTGCCAGCTCACCCTCCATGCCCTCTCTAATGACTAACTATGGCTACACCTTC; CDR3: CASSPSMPSLMTNYGYTF
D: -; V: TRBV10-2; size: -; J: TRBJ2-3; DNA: TGCGCCAGCAGGGAGAGTGGCGGGTCTAGCACAGATACGCAGTATTTT; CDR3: CASRESGGSSTDTQYF
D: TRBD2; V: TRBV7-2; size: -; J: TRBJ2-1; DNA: TGTGCCATCAGCTTTACTAGCGGAGGGTATGAGCAGTTCTTC; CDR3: CAISFTSGGYEQFF
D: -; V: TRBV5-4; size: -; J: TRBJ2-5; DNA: TGTGCCAGCAGCTTGGGTGTGGGGGCAAGAGAGACCCAGTACTTC; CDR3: CASSLGVGARETQYF
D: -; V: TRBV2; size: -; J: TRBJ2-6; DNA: TGTGCCAGCAGTTCCTCCGGGGGCAATGGGGCCAACGTCCTGACTTTC; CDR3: CASSSSGGNGANVLTF
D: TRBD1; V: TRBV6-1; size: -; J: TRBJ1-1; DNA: TGTGCCAGCAGTACAAGACAGGGATCGAACACTGAAGCTTTCTTT; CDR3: CASSTRQGSNTEAFF
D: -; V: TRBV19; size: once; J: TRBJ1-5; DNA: TGTGCCAGTAGTCCAGAGGGGGTGGGTCAGCCCCAGCATTTT; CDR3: CASSPEGVGQPQHF
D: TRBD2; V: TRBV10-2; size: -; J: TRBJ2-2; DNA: TGCGCCAGCAGTCTAGCGGGAGACGACACCGGGGAGCTGTTTTTT; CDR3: CASSLAGDDTGELFF
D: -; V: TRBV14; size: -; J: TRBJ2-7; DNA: TGTGCCAGCAGGAAGGGGGGCTCCTACGAGCAGTACTTC; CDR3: CASRKGGSYEQYF
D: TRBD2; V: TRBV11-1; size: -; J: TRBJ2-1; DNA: TGTGCCAGCAGCTTTGACTACTTTAGCGGGATCCAGTACAATGAGCAGTTCTTC; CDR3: CASSFDYFSGIQYNEQFF
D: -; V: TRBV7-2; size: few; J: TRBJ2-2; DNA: TGTGCCAGCAGCTTAGATGGCAGGGTGAACGGGGAGCTGTTTTTT; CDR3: CASSLDGRVNGELFF
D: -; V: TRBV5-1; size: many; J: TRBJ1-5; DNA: TGCGCCAGCAGCTTGGGCCCGGGGCAGCCCCAGCATTTT; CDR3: CASSLGPGQPQHF
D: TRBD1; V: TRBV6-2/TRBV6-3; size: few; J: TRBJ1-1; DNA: TGTGCCAGCGTTCTCGGCAACAGGGGAAACACTGAAGCTTTCTTT; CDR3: CASVLGNRGNTEAFF
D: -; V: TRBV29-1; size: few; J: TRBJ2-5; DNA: TGCAGCGTTTCTTTGCGGGATTCGGGGACCCAGTACTTC; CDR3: CSVSLRDSGTQYF
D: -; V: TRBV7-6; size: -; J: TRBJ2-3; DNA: TGTGCCAGCAGCTTGATACGGGGAGATACGCAGTATTTT; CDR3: CASSLIRGDTQYF
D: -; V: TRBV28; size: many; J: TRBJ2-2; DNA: TGTGCCAGCACCACCACCCGGGGATTTACCGGGGAGCTGTTTTTT; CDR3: CASTTTRGFTGELFF
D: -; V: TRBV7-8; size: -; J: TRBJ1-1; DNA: TGTGCCAGCAGCCCAATCCAGGGTTTTGCGAGCACTGAAGCTTTCTTT; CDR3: CASSPIQGFASTEAFF
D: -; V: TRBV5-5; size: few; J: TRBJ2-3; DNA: TGTGCCAGCAGCTTGGGGCTAGCGACAGATACGCAGTATTTT; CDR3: CASSLGLATDTQYF
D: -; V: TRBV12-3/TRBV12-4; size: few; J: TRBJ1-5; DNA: TGTGCCAGCAGCAACCGGGACGACCAGCCCCAGCATTTT; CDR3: CASSNRDDQPQHF
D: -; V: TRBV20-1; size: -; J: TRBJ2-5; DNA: TGCAGTGCTCATGACTGGGCCCAAGAGACCCAGTACTTC; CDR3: CSAHDWAQETQYF
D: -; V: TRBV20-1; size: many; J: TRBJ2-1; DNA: TGCAGTGCTGTTAACCGACACATCTCCTACAATGAGCAGTTCTTC; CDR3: CSAVNRHISYNEQFF
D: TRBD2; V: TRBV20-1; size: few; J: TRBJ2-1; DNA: TGCAGTGCTAGAGAGCGGACTAGCGGGAGGAGTGAGCAGTTCTTC; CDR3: CSARERTSGRSEQFF
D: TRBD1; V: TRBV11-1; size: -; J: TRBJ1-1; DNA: TGTGCCAGCAGAGATACCGGGACAGGGAAAAAGCGGAACACTGAAGCTTTCTTT; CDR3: CASRDTGTGKKRNTEAFF
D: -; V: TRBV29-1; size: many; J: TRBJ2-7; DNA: TGCAGCGTTGACGCACCGGGACAAGTCTACGAGCAGTACTTC; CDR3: CSVDAPGQVYEQYF
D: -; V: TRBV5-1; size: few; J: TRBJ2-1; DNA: TGCGCCAGCAGCGAACTGGACCATAGGGGTGAGCAGTTCTTC; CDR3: CASSELDHRGEQFF
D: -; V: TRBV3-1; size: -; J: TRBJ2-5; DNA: TGTGCCAGCAGCCCCGGGACCCCCAGGAGCGAGACCCAGTACTTC; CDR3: CASSPGTPRSETQYF
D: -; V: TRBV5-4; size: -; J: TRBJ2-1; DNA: TGTGCCAGCAGCCTGGATAAGGGCTCCTACAATGAGCAGTTCTTC; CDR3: CASSLDKGSYNEQFF
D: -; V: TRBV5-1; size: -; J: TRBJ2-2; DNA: TGCGCCAGCAGCTCTGGCGGCGGGGTTCCCGGGGAGCTGTTTTTT; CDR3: CASSSGGGVPGELFF
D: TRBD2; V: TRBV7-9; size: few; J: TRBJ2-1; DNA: TGTGCCAGCAGCTTTCAGGAGGGACTAGCTACATACAATGAGCAGTTCTTC; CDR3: CASSFQEGLATYNEQFF
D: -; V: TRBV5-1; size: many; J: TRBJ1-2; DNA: TGCGCCAGCAGCCCGGATGAGGATGGCTACACCTTC; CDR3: CASSPDEDGYTF
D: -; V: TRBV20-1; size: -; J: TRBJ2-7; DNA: TGCAGTGCTAGAGATCCCACAACTAGCTCCTACGAGCAGTACTTC; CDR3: CSARDPTTSSYEQYF
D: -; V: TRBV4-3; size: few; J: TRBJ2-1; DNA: TGCGCCAGCAGCCAAGATAAAGGGTATGATAAGTTCTTC; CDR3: CASSQDKGYDKFF
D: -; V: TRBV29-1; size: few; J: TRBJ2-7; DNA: TGCAGCGTCCCAACGAACAGGGTTCCTTACGAGCAGTACTTC; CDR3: CSVPTNRVPYEQYF
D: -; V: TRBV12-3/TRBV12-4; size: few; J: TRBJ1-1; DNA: TGTGCCAGCACCCTGGGTGGTAGGAACACTGAAGCTTTCTTT; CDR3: CASTLGGRNTEAFF